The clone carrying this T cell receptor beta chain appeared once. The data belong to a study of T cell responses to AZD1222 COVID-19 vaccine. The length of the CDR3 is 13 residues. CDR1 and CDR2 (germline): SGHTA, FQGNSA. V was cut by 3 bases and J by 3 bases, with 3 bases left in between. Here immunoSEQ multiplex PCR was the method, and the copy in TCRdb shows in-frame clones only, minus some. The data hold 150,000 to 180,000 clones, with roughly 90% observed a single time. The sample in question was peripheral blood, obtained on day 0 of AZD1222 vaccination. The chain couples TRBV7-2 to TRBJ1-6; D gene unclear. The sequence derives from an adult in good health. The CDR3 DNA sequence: TGTGCCAGCAGCTTCGGCTATAATTCACCCCTCCACTTT. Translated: CASSFGYNSPLHF.